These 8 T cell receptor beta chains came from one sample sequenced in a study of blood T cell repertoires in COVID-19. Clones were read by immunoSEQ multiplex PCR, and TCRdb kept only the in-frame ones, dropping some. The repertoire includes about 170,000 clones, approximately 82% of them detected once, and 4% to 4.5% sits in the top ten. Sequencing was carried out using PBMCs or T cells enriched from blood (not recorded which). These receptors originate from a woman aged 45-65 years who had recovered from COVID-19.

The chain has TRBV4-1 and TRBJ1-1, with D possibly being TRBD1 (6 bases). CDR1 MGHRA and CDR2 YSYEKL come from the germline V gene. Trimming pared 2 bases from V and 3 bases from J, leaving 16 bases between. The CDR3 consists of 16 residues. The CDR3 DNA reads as TGCGCCAGCAGCCAATCCGAGGGGGTGCAGGACACTGAAGCTTTCTTT. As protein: CASSQSEGVQDTEAFF.

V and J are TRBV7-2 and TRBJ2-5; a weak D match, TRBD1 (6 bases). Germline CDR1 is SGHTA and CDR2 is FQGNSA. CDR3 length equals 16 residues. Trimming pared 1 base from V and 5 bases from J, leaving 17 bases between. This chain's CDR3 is CASSLGFQGPYETQYF. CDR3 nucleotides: TGTGCCAGCAGCTTAGGGTTCCAGGGGCCGTATGAGACCCAGTACTTC.

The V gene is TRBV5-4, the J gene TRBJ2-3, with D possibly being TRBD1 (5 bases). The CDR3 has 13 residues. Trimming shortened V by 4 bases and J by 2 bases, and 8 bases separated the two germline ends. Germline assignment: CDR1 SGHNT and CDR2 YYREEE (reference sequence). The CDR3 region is CASSGRVTDTQYF. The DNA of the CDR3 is TGTGCCAGCAGCGGCAGGGTCACAGATACGCAGTATTTT.

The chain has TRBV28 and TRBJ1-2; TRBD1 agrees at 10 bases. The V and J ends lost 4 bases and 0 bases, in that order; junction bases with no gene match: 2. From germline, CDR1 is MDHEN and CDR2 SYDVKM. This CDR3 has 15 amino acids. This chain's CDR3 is CASSYGQGANYGYTF. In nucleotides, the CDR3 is TGTGCCAGCAGTTACGGACAGGGGGCTAACTATGGCTACACCTTC.

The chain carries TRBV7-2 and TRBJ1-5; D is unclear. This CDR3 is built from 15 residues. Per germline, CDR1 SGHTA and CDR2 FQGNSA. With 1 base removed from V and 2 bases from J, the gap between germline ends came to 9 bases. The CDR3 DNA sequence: TGTGCCAGCAGCTTAGTTAATGCAGGCAATCAGCCCCAGCATTTT. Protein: CASSLVNAGNQPQHF.

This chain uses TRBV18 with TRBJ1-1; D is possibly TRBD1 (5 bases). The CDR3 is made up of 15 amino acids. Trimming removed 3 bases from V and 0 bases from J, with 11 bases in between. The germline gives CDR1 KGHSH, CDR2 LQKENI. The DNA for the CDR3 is TGTGCCAGCTCACCGTCGACAGACTTGAACACTGAAGCTTTCTTT. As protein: CASSPSTDLNTEAFF.

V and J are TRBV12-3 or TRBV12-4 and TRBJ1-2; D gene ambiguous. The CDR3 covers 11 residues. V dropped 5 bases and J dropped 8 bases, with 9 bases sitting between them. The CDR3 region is CASSRSGGYTF. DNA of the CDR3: TGTGCCAGCAGTCGAAGCGGCGGCTACACCTTC.

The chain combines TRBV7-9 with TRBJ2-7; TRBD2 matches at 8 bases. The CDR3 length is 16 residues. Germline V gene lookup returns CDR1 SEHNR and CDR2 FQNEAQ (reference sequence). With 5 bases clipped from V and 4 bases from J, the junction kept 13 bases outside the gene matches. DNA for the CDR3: TGTGCCAGCAGCAATCCGGGGGGGACCGCTAATTACGAGCAGTACGTC. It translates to CASSNPGGTANYEQYV.